Listed here is a single T cell receptor beta chain. This sample includes further DNA sequences coding for the same CDR3. The data are from a study of cytomegalovirus exposure and HLA in healthy donors. Sequenced by immunoSEQ multiplex PCR; TCRdb stores in-frame clones only, minus some. The sample consists of some 200,000 clones, around nine tenths of them appearing once. The length of the CDR3 is 14 residues. Trimming took 2 bases from V and 0 from J, leaving 8 bases between them. Germline CDR1 SGHRS, CDR2 YFSETQ. Sequencing was done on a sample of PBMCs. The chain uses TRBV5-1 and TRBJ1-1; possibly TRBD1 for D (6 bases). This clonotype was obtained from a young woman in good health and CMV-seronegative. This CDR3 is CASSLQGMNTEAFF. CDR3 nucleotide sequence: TGCGCCAGCAGCTTACAGGGTATGAACACTGAAGCTTTCTTT. The full variable domain, in which reference TRBV5-1 and TRBJ1-1 provide the parts outside the CDR3, is KAGVTQTPRYLIKTRGQQVTLSCSPISGHRSVSWYQQTPGQGLQFLFEYFSETQRNKGNFPGRFSGRQFSNSRSEMNVSTLELGDSALYLCASSLQGMNTEAFFGQGTRLTVV.